This TCR beta chain emerged from a study of cytomegalovirus exposure and HLA in healthy donors. General observations from the study: Most of the TCR beta V segments (in an earlier analysis) were productive either about 87% or about 30% of the time. Other equally common chains were less clonally expanded than HLA-associated TCR beta chains, a later analysis showed.

Notes on this clone: What it recognizes is unknown.

Amplification used 60 Vbeta primers and 13 Jbeta primers. TCRdb's copy holds only in-frame clones and misses some; the assay was immunoSEQ multiplex PCR. Of 100,000 to 150,000 clones detected, more than 70% appear once; the ten largest clones hold around 4%. The donors (healthy individuals) were bone marrow donors. The sample comprised PBMCs. The sequence was collected from a man aged 30 to 45 in good health and CMV-seronegative.

The DNA for the CDR3 is TGTGCCAGCAGTGCCGGGTCTCAAACCCTCCACTTT. This encodes CASSAGSQTLHF. The J gene is TRBJ1-6, the V gene TRBV25-1; D unclear. The germline V gene encodes CDR1 MGHDK and CDR2 SYGVNS. CDR3 size: 12 residues. Trimming took 4 bases from V and 14 from J, leaving 12 bases between them.